Listed below are T cell receptor beta chains from one sample, sequenced in a study of radiation and T cells in renal cell carcinoma. Measured with immunoSEQ multiplex PCR; TCRdb has only the in-frame clones, and not every one. The sample holds around 15,000 clones, under 70% seen once. This specimen consisted of tumor tissue, obtained from a patient whose treatment was nephrectomy without radiotherapy. Receptors originate from a man aged 35 to 55 with renal cell carcinoma. CDR3s include the opening cysteine and the closing phenylalanine or tryptophan. Each record gives: D gene, V gene, CDR3 length, clone size, J gene, CDR3 protein, CDR3 DNA. A D gene is named only where the DNA matches it firmly. Some rows have no size entry. The others give once, few or many, or a class for an expanded clone.

TRBD1,TRBV30,12,.,TRBJ1-1,CACNRGATEAFF,TGTGCCTGTAACAGGGGTGCCACTGAAGCTTTCTTT
TRBD1,TRBV7-2,14,few,TRBJ1-5,CASSPTTGLQPQHF,TGTGCCAGCAGCCCCACGACAGGGCTTCAGCCCCAGCATTTT
.,TRBV11-2,15,.,TRBJ1-1,CASTQPRGRGTEAFF,TGTGCCAGCACCCAGCCCCGGGGGCGAGGCACTGAAGCTTTCTTT
TRBD1,TRBV27,13,.,TRBJ2-7,CASSPRTGNEQYF,TGTGCCAGCAGTCCTAGGACAGGCAACGAGCAGTACTTC
TRBD1,TRBV5-1,16,.,TRBJ1-6,CASSHKPGQGNSPLHF,TGCGCCAGCAGCCATAAACCGGGACAGGGTAATTCACCCCTCCACTTT
.,TRBV15,14,.,TRBJ1-1,CATSRDLANTEAFF,TGTGCCACCAGCAGAGATCTCGCGAACACTGAAGCTTTCTTT
.,TRBV25-1,14,.,TRBJ1-3,CASSVGQAGNTIYF,TGTGCCAGCAGTGTAGGGCAGGCCGGGAACACCATATATTTT
.,TRBV6-1,12,.,TRBJ2-7,CASSEAPREQYF,TGTGCCAGCAGTGAAGCGCCCCGCGAGCAGTACTTC
.,TRBV6-5,14,few,TRBJ1-2,CASSRALSNYGYTF,TGTGCCAGCAGTCGGGCTCTTTCGAACTATGGCTACACCTTC
.,TRBV6-5,14,.,TRBJ1-2,CASSRSNTNYGYTF,TGTGCCAGCAGTAGATCCAATACTAACTATGGCTACACCTTC
.,TRBV4-1,13,.,TRBJ2-2,CASNQRNTGELFF,TGCGCCAGCAACCAGCGGAACACCGGGGAGCTGTTTTTT
.,TRBV7-2,11,once,TRBJ1-6,CASSAGRQHHF,TGTGCCAGCAGCGCGGGACGCCAGCACCACTTT
.,TRBV2,13,.,TRBJ1-5,CASSDWRNQPQHF,TGTGCCAGCAGTGACTGGCGCAATCAGCCCCAGCATTTT
TRBD1,TRBV5-1,15,.,TRBJ2-2,CASSLGDRGTGELFF,TGCGCCAGCAGCTTGGGAGACAGGGGAACCGGGGAGCTGTTTTTT
TRBD1,TRBV6-5,15,.,TRBJ2-1,CASSHLGTVNNEQFF,TGTGCCAGCAGTCACCTAGGGACAGTCAACAATGAGCAGTTCTTC
.,TRBV4-2,13,few,TRBJ2-7,CASSPRVSYEQYF,TGTGCCAGCAGCCCTCGGGTCTCCTACGAGCAGTACTTC
.,TRBV5-5,15,few,TRBJ2-1,CASSLVGGPYNEQFF,TGTGCCAGCAGCTTGGTCGGAGGACCCTACAATGAGCAGTTCTTC
.,TRBV6-6,13,.,TRBJ2-1,CASSFAQGHEQFF,TGTGCCAGCAGCTTCGCACAGGGCCATGAGCAGTTCTTC
.,TRBV5-4,13,.,TRBJ1-1,CASSYKIGTEAFF,TGTGCCAGCAGCTACAAGATCGGCACTGAAGCTTTCTTT
.,TRBV11-2,12,.,TRBJ1-2,CASSSTGGGYTF,TGTGCCAGCAGCTCGACTGGTGGCGGCTACACCTTC
.,TRBV7-2,14,.,TRBJ1-1,CASSLSRQNTEAFF,TGTGCCAGCAGCTTATCGAGGCAGAACACTGAAGCTTTCTTT
.,TRBV30,14,.,TRBJ1-6,CAWTGQRVNSPLHF,TGTGCCTGGACCGGACAGCGAGTTAATTCACCCCTCCACTTT